The 3 T cell receptor beta chains given below trace back to one sample, sequenced in a study of T-cell memory formation after mild COVID-19. Via MiXCR, TCRdb re-called the 5' RACE reads, giving one row per CDR3 protein. The sample yields about 610,000 distinct CDR3 sequences, around a sixth seen once. The sample consisted of PBMCs or a T cell subset sorted from them (not recorded which). Receptors originate from an adult woman who had mild COVID-19 (a few samples of this study predate the infection). Cell type and time point are not known.

The chain carries TRBV7-6 and TRBJ1-2, with 10 bases matching TRBD1. The CDR3 runs to 16 residues. With 3 bases clipped from V and 4 bases from J, the junction kept 8 bases outside the gene matches. The germline V gene encodes CDR1 SGHVS and CDR2 FNYEAQ. The CDR3 is CASSLDRTGGSYGYTF. CDR3 DNA: TGTGCCAGCAGCTTGGACCGGACAGGGGGTTCCTATGGCTACACCTTC.

This clonotype was seen a few times. The rearrangement joins TRBV7-7 to TRBJ2-5; D is uncertain. In germline, CDR1 is SSHAT, CDR2 FNYEAQ (reference sequence). With 1 base removed from V and 5 bases from J, the gap between germline ends came to 17 bases. CDR3 length equals 16 residues. The chain's CDR3 is CASSLGFRELEETQYF. In nucleotides, the CDR3 is TGTGCCAGCAGCTTAGGGTTTCGCGAGCTAGAGGAGACCCAGTACTTC.

This chain uses TRBV19 with TRBJ2-7; either TRBD1 or TRBD2 may fit D (5 bases each). The CDR3 runs to 15 residues. Germline assignment: CDR1 LNHDA and CDR2 SQIVND (reference sequence). Trimming removed 3 bases at V and 4 bases at J, with 16 bases between. Here the CDR3 reads CASSIPGAKGYEQYF. The CDR3 DNA is TGTGCCAGTAGTATCCCCGGGGCCAAGGGGTACGAGCAGTACTTC.